These 32 T cell receptor beta chains share one sample of origin, sequenced in a study of PD-1 blockade in classical Hodgkin lymphoma. Each patient experienced a relapse that followed autologous stem cell transplantation, and brentuximab vedotin exposure varied. Generated by immunoSEQ multiplex PCR, the TCRdb table keeps only in-frame clones and is missing some. This table holds 90,000 to 100,000 clones, roughly nine tenths found once. Here the sequenced sample was peripheral blood mononuclear cells (PBMCs), taken before the second cycle of nivolumab. Source of these receptors: a human donor with classical Hodgkin lymphoma.

The chain joins TRBV29-1 to TRBJ2-5; the D is unclear. Gene TRBJ2-7 matches the end of the DNA better, so the J call may be wrong. The CDR3 has 13 residues. Per germline, CDR1 SQVTM and CDR2 ANQGSEA. CDR3 sequence (DNA): TGCAGCGTTGAAACTCTGTTCTCCTACGAGCAGTACTTC. This encodes CSVETLFSYEQYF.

The chain is built from TRBV2 and TRBJ2-3, with D unclear. CDR1 and CDR2 (germline): SNHLY, FYNNEI. The CDR3 is 11 amino acids. Between the trimmed V and J ends, which lost 5 bases and 5 bases, there was a span of 5 bases. As DNA, the CDR3 is TGTGCCAGCAGTACCCTAGATACGCAGTATTTT. Amino acid sequence: CASSTLDTQYF.

The rearrangement links TRBV9 to TRBJ1-2, with a possible D match to TRBD1 (5 bases). The CDR3 has 12 amino acids. CDR1 is SGDLS, CDR2 YYNGEE, per germline. V was pared by 0 bases and J by 8 bases, with 8 bases between. The CDR3 region has the DNA TGTGCCAGCAGCGTAGGGGGGGACGGCTACACCTTC. Protein sequence: CASSVGGDGYTF.

The rearrangement links TRBV6-6 to TRBJ2-7; the D is unclear. Germline CDR1 is MNHNY and CDR2 is SVGAGI (reference sequence). The CDR3 has 14 amino acids. Trimming pared 0 bases from V and 2 bases from J, leaving 8 bases between. Here the CDR3 DNA reads TGTGCCAGCAGTTACTCAACGGTAGCCTACGAGCAGTACTTC. It specifies CASSYSTVAYEQYF.

This clone was observed a single time. The chain joins TRBV5-1 to TRBJ2-2; 7 bases line up with TRBD2. The CDR3 contains 15 residues. Per the germline V gene, CDR1 is SGHRS and CDR2 is YFSETQ. Losses at the gene ends were 3 bases for V and 3 bases for J; bases not matched to a gene: 5. The CDR3 spells CASSWSGDYTGELFF. Written as DNA, the CDR3 is TGCGCCAGCAGCTGGAGCGGGGATTACACCGGGGAGCTGTTTTTT.

CDR3 in DNA: TGCGCCAGCAGCTTGGTCGGGACAGGGGACAATGAGCAGTTCTTC. Encoded protein: CASSLVGTGDNEQFF. The V and J genes are TRBV5-1 and TRBJ2-1; 10 positions agree with TRBD1. J lost 5 bases, V lost 0 bases, and 2 bases had no gene match. CDR3 length: 15 amino acids. CDR1 and CDR2 (germline): SGHRS, YFSETQ.

The chain joins TRBV27 to TRBJ1-5, with D possibly matching TRBD1 (6 bases). CDR3 size: 16 residues. V lost 0 bases and J lost 6, with 15 bases in between. Germline lookup yields CDR1 MNHEY and CDR2 SMNVEV (reference sequence). The CDR3 loop reads CASSLSGWQGSQPQHF. The CDR3 region has the DNA TGTGCCAGCAGTTTATCAGGGTGGCAGGGGAGTCAGCCCCAGCATTTT.

This chain's CDR3 is CASSPRTGNYNEQFF. In nucleotides, the CDR3 is TGTGCCAGCAGCCCCAGGACAGGGAATTACAATGAGCAGTTCTTC. The V and J genes are TRBV11-3 and TRBJ2-1; 8 nucleotides agree with TRBD1. Trimming took 5 bases from V and 4 from J; bases not matched to a gene: 7. This CDR3 spans 15 amino acids. Germline CDR1 SGHNT, CDR2 YENEEA. The full variable domain, rest sourced from reference TRBV11-3 and TRBJ2-1, is EAGVVQSPRYKIIEKKQPVAFWCNPISGHNTLYWYLQNLGQGPELLIRYENEEAVDDSQLPKDRFSAERLKGVDSTLKIQPAELGDSAVYLCASSPRTGNYNEQFFGPGTRLTVL.

The chain employs TRBV6-5 and TRBJ2-1; D may be TRBD2 (5 bases). Germline CDR1 is MNHEY and CDR2 is SVGAGI. CDR3 size: 15 residues. Between the trimmed V and J ends, which lost 1 base and 1 base, there was a span of 8 bases. The CDR3 nucleotides read TGTGCCAGCAGTTACTTCAGCGGATCCTACAATGAGCAGTTCTTC. This sequence encodes CASSYFSGSYNEQFF.

V is TRBV5-1 and J is TRBJ2-7; 7 bases agree with TRBD1. The V gene end was trimmed by 2 bases and the J gene end by 2 bases; junction bases not matched to a gene: 4. From germline, CDR1 is SGHRS and CDR2 YFSETQ. This CDR3 contains 14 residues. The CDR3 protein is CASSFRDSTYEQYF. CDR3 in DNA: TGCGCCAGCAGCTTCCGGGACAGTACCTACGAGCAGTACTTC.

The V gene is TRBV2, the J gene TRBJ2-1; D not resolved. CDR1 SNHLY and CDR2 FYNNEI come from the germline V gene. This CDR3 region has 14 residues. Trimming left V 8 bases short and J 7 bases short, with 18 bases between. The CDR3 here is CASGNGQRYNEQFF. The DNA of the CDR3 is TGTGCCAGCGGGAATGGGCAGCGATATAATGAGCAGTTCTTC.

The CDR3 DNA reads TGTGCCAGCAGTCCACGACAGAATCCGGGGATCAATTACGAGCAGTACTTC. Residues: CASSPRQNPGINYEQYF. The rearrangement joins TRBV27 to TRBJ2-7; tentatively, D is TRBD1 or TRBD2 (5 bases each). Germline CDR1 is MNHEY and CDR2 is SMNVEV (reference sequence). V lost 5 bases to trimming and J lost 4 bases, with 24 bases between them. The CDR3 totals 17 residues.

Here the CDR3 reads CASSPDRGDTQYF. Here the CDR3 DNA reads TGTGCCAGCAGCCCTGACAGGGGAGATACGCAGTATTTT. The chain joins TRBV11-3 to TRBJ2-3; TRBD1 agrees at 8 bases. The CDR3 is made up of 13 amino acids. Trimming cost V 5 bases and J 5 bases; bases outside gene matches: 3. In germline, CDR1 is SGHNT, CDR2 YENEEA.

The gene calls are TRBV5-4 and TRBJ2-1; D is uncertain. The CDR3 contains 13 residues. V dropped 1 base and J dropped 9 bases, with 11 bases sitting between them. Germline V CDR1 and CDR2: SGHNT, YYREEE (reference sequence). CDR3 in DNA: TGTGCCAGCAGCTTGCCCACCATGACTGAGCAGTTCTTC. Translation gives CASSLPTMTEQFF. Looking up the rest from reference TRBV5-4 and TRBJ2-1 gives the full variable domain: ETGVTQSPTHLIKTRGQQVTLRCSSQSGHNTVSWYQQALGQGPQFIFQYYREEENGRGNFPPRFSGLQFPNYSSELNVNALELDDSALYLCASSLPTMTEQFFGPGTRLTVL.

The V gene is TRBV28, the J gene TRBJ1-5; D not certain. There are 15 residues in the CDR3. Germline V gene sequence: CDR1 MDHEN, CDR2 SYDVKM. With 3 bases removed from V and 3 bases from J, the gap between germline ends came to 12 bases. The CDR3 nucleotides read TGTGCCAGCAGTTTCGCCAGGATATTCAATCAGCCCCAGCATTTT. Residues: CASSFARIFNQPQHF. Combining the CDR3 with reference TRBV28 and TRBJ1-5 gives the whole variable domain DVKVTQSSRYLVKRTGEKVFLECVQDMDHENMFWYRQDPGLGLRLIYFSYDVKMKEKGDIPEGYSVSREKKERFSLILESASTNQTSMYLCASSFARIFNQPQHFGDGTRLSIL.

The gene calls are TRBV27 and TRBJ1-1, with D possibly being TRBD1 (6 bases). Per germline, CDR1 MNHEY and CDR2 SMNVEV (reference sequence). The CDR3 totals 13 residues. V lost 6 bases and J lost 5, with 13 bases in between. CDR3 DNA sequence: TGTGCCAGCAGAAAACAGGGTTGGACTGAAGCTTTCTTT. Amino acid sequence: CASRKQGWTEAFF.

The V gene is TRBV28, the J gene TRBJ1-2; 11 bases agree with TRBD1. There are 15 residues in the CDR3. J was trimmed by 8 bases and V by 4 bases; bases with no gene match: 9. Germline-derived CDR1 and CDR2 are MDHEN and SYDVKM. The CDR3 here is CASSSGTGGIFGYTF. DNA for the CDR3: TGTGCCAGCAGTTCCGGGACAGGGGGTATCTTCGGCTACACCTTC.

This sequence joins TRBV18 and TRBJ1-1; 8 bases fit TRBD1. The germline V gene encodes CDR1 KGHSH and CDR2 LQKENI. The CDR3 is made up of 16 amino acids. V lost 1 base to trimming and J lost 1 base; unmatched junction nucleotides: 5. The CDR3 nucleotides read TGTGCCAGCTCACCACGACAACAGGGGGGGAACACTGAAGCTTTCTTT. Translated, it gives CASSPRQQGGNTEAFF.

This chain links TRBV4-2 with TRBJ2-1, with a tentative D call TRBD2 (5 bases). The V gene lost 1 base and the J gene lost 2 bases, with 9 bases spanning the gap. CDR1 and CDR2 (germline): LGHNA, YNFKEQ. The CDR3 extends over 15 amino acids. The CDR3 coding sequence is TGTGCCAGCAGCCAAGGACTAAACCCCTACAATGAGCAGTTCTTC. The encoded protein is CASSQGLNPYNEQFF.

This chain links TRBV11-2 with TRBJ1-4; D ambiguous. The V end lost 5 bases, the J end lost 1 base, and 11 bases lay between the germline ends. CDR1 and CDR2 from the germline V gene are SGHAT and FQNNGV. The CDR3 runs 15 residues. The CDR3 DNA reads as TGTGCCAGCAGCCCTCGGGGTGGAACTAATGAAAAACTGTTTTTT. Amino acid sequence: CASSPRGGTNEKLFF.

The chain combines TRBV27 with TRBJ2-7, with 7 bases lining up with TRBD2. Germline assignment: CDR1 MNHEY and CDR2 SMNVEV (reference sequence). The CDR3 extends over 11 amino acids. Trimming cost V 7 bases and J 3 bases; bases outside gene matches: 0. The CDR3 nucleotides read TGTGCCAGCACTAGCGGCTACGAGCAGTACTTC. This translates into CASTSGYEQYF.

This clone was detected a few times. Here the CDR3 DNA reads TGTGCCAGCAGCTTAGTCGGGAGCTCCTACAATGAGCAGTTCTTC. This sequence encodes CASSLVGSSYNEQFF. The chain recombines TRBV7-6 with TRBJ2-1; D possibly corresponds to TRBD2 (6 bases). The CDR3 contains 15 residues. The germline CDR1 and CDR2 sequences are SGHVS and FNYEAQ. V lost 1 base, J lost 0 bases, and 7 bases lay in between.

The CDR3 region is CASSLGGGGELFF. DNA for the CDR3: TGTGCCAGCAGCCTAGGGGGTGGCGGGGAGCTGTTTTTT. V gene TRBV27 combines with J gene TRBJ2-2; a possible D gene is TRBD1 (6 bases). This CDR3 comprises 13 residues. The V end was cut by 6 bases, the J end by 7 bases, with 12 bases between. CDR1 MNHEY and CDR2 SMNVEV come from the germline V gene (reference sequence).

The chain recombines TRBV21-1 with TRBJ2-3. TRBV21-1 is labeled a pseudogene. The CDR3 covers 14 residues. This CDR3 is CASMKGPLRDTQYF. CDR3 sequence (DNA): TGTGCCAGCATGAAGGGACCCCTAAGAGATACGCAGTATTTT.

The rearrangement links TRBV7-2 to TRBJ1-1; 7 nucleotides align to TRBD1. The V gene's germline CDR1 is SGHTA and CDR2 FQGNSA. This CDR3 is built from 15 residues. V was clipped by 5 bases and J by 2 bases; unmatched bases: 8. CDR3 protein: CASSLRTGTNTEAFF. For the CDR3, the DNA is TGTGCCAGCAGCCTGAGGACAGGAACAAACACTGAAGCTTTCTTT.

The chain links TRBV28 to TRBJ1-5; D possibly corresponds to TRBD1 (5 bases). The CDR3 is 17 amino acids. V was shortened by 4 bases and J by 2 bases, with 18 bases between the two germline ends. The germline V gene has CDR1 MDHEN and CDR2 SYDVKM. The CDR3 DNA reads as TGTGCCAGCAGTTCGGCAGGGTGGGGAGGGGGCAATCAGCCCCAGCATTTT. It encodes CASSSAGWGGGNQPQHF.

V and J are TRBV7-9 and TRBJ1-4; D is undetermined. There are 12 residues in the CDR3. V lost 2 bases and J lost 5, with 3 bases in between. Germline V gives CDR1 SEHNR, CDR2 FQNEAQ (reference sequence). CDR3 loop: CASSLQNEKLFF. CDR3 in DNA: TGTGCCAGCAGCTTACAGAATGAAAAACTGTTTTTT.

This chain uses TRBV27 with TRBJ2-7; 8 bases align to TRBD2. The ends lost 6 bases at V and 3 bases at J; junction bases unmatched: 7. The CDR3 totals 14 residues. Germline V CDR1 and CDR2: MNHEY, SMNVEV (reference sequence). For the CDR3, the DNA is TGTGCCAGCAGCCCGGGACTAGGGATCTACGAGCAGTACTTC. It specifies CASSPGLGIYEQYF.

This clone has a single count. The CDR3 here is CASTNYGAKNIQYF. In DNA, the CDR3 is TGTGCCAGTACTAACTACGGAGCCAAAAACATTCAGTACTTC. The chain employs TRBV19 and TRBJ2-4; D gene uncertain. The CDR3 is 14 amino acids. The V end was cut by 7 bases, the J end by 0 bases, with 10 bases between. In germline, CDR1 is LNHDA, CDR2 SQIVND (reference sequence).

This rearrangement joins TRBV10-3 to TRBJ1-1; no clear D gene. Germline V gives CDR1 ENHRY, CDR2 SYGVKD. Deletions cut 2 bases from V and 4 bases from J, with 8 bases between. The CDR3 loop spans 13 amino acids. Written as DNA, the CDR3 is TGTGCCATCAGTGAGAATGCGCCCACTGAAGCTTTCTTT. Translated: CAISENAPTEAFF.

The chain links TRBV7-8 to TRBJ2-2; D is possibly TRBD1 (5 bases). Germline V lookup: CDR1 SGHVS, CDR2 FQNEAQ. Deletions cut 6 bases from V and 2 bases from J, with 22 bases between. CDR3 length: 18 amino acids. The CDR3 protein is CASRATGWAAKNTGELFF. The CDR3 DNA follows: TGTGCCAGCAGGGCAACAGGCTGGGCGGCTAAAAACACCGGGGAGCTGTTTTTT.

V and J are TRBV21-1 and TRBJ2-3; TRBD2 is the table's D call and was not checked against the DNA. TRBV21-1 is a pseudogene segment. This CDR3 comprises 14 residues. The CDR3 loop is CASSTLSRSDTQYF. The CDR3 DNA sequence: TGTGCCAGCAGCACACTTAGCAGATCGGATACGCAGTATTTT.